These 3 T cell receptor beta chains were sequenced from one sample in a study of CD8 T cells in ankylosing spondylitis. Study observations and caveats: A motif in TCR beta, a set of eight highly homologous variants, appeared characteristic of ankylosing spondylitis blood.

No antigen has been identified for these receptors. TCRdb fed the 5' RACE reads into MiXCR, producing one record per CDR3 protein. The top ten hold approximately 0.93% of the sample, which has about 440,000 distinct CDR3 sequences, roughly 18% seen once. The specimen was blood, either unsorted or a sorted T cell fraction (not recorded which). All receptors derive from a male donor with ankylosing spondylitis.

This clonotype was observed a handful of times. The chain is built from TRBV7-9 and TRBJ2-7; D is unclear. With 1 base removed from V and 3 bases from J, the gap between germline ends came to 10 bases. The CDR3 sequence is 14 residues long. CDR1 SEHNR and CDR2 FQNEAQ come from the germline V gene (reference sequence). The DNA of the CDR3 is TGTGCCAGCAGCTTAGGGTTATCGATCTACGAGCAGTACTTC. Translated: CASSLGLSIYEQYF.

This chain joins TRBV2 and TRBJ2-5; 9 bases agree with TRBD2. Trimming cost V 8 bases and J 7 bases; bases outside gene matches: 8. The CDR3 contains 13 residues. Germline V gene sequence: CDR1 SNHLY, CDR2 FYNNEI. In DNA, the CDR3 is TGTGCCAGCCTTAATAGCGGGGGCGGGACCCAGTACTTC. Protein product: CASLNSGGGTQYF.

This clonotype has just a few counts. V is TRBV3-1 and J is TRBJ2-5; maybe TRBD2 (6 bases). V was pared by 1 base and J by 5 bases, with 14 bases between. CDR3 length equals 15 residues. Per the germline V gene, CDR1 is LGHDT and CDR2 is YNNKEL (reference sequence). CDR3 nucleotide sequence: TGTGCCAGCAGCCAAGTTGGGGGGAAAAGGGAGACCCAGTACTTC. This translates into CASSQVGGKRETQYF.